The present TCR beta chain was sequenced within a study of T cell repertoires in cytomegalovirus infection. Overall study: Alongside well-studied HLA-B-restricted CMV epitopes, recently identified HLA-C-restricted CMV epitopes were also used. Carrying CMV and the relevant HLA type showed in public TCR beta signatures.

TCRdb reprocessed the reads via MiXCR and lists one record per CDR3 protein. The table lists about 900,000 distinct CDR3 sequences, about 33% of them singletons. Findings and caveats of the study: The response measured ex vivo was dominated by TCR beta clonotypes (HLA-C-restricted and CMV-specific).

This clonotype showed up just once. What it recognizes is unknown. This receptor was identified in a human donor in good health (CMV status not recorded). Some clones in this sample may be carry-over from other donors' samples. Sample: cultured CD8+ T cells from PBMCs, taken from culture after CMV antigen stimulation.

Here the CDR3 reads CSAPVGPEAFF. The CDR3 DNA sequence: TGCAGTGCCCCCGTGGGCCCAGAAGCTTTCTTT. The chain uses TRBV20-1 and TRBJ1-1; unclear D gene. The V end was cut by 6 bases, the J end by 8 bases, with 13 bases between. The CDR3 runs to 11 residues. Germline V gene lookup returns CDR1 DFQATT and CDR2 SNEGSKA (reference sequence).